Listed below are T cell receptor beta chains from one sample, sequenced in a study of shared clonotypes between healthy human individuals. Only in-frame clones appear in the TCRdb table, and some are missing; sequencing was by immunoSEQ multiplex PCR. The table records about 2 million clones, roughly 95% of them present only once. Sequenced material: naive CD8+ T cells sorted from blood. These receptors all stem from a man between 18 and 35 years old in good health. The CDR3 runs from the conserved cysteine through the conserved F or W. D genes are given only for firm matches. Rows may omit the clone size; those that give it use once, few, many or a size class.

>.|TRBV29-1|.|TRBJ2-3
TGCAGCGTTGACGGGACACCACGCACAGATACGCAGTATTTT
CSVDGTPRTDTQYF
>.|TRBV13|.|TRBJ1-1
TGTGCCAGCAGCCCCGAATTGAACACTGAAGCTTTCTTT
CASSPELNTEAFF
>.|TRBV27|TRBD2|TRBJ2-7
TGTGCCAGCAGCGCGGGACTAGCGGGAGCCTACGAGCAGTACTTC
CASSAGLAGAYEQYF
>.|TRBV27|.|TRBJ2-5
TGTGCCAGCAGTTTATCAGAGGGGTATGAAGAGACCCAGTACTTC
CASSLSEGYEETQYF
>.|TRBV5-1|.|TRBJ2-5
TGCGCCAGCAGCTTACATTGGACAGAAGAGACCCAGTACTTC
CASSLHWTEETQYF
>.|TRBV4-2|.|TRBJ2-3
TGTGCCAGCAGCCCTTACCAGCGGGGCACAGATACGCAGTATTTT
CASSPYQRGTDTQYF
>.|TRBV7-8|TRBD2|TRBJ2-7
TGTGCCAGCAGCTTCCGACTAGCGGCTTCCTACGAGCAGTACTTC
CASSFRLAASYEQYF
>.|TRBV5-6|.|TRBJ2-7
TGTGCCAGCAGCTTGGCACAGGTAGCCTACGAGCAGTACTTC
CASSLAQVAYEQYF
>few|TRBV5-6|TRBD1|TRBJ1-1
TGTGCCAGCAGCCGGCCCCGGACAGGAGGAAATACTGAAGCTTTCTTT
CASSRPRTGGNTEAFF
>.|TRBV27|.|TRBJ1-5
TGTGCCAGCAGTTTATCGTTGACAGCTAATCAGCCCCAGCATTTT
CASSLSLTANQPQHF
>.|TRBV9|TRBD1|TRBJ2-3
TGTGCCAGCAGCGTGAGTTGGGACAGGGCTAGCACAGATACGCAGTATTTT
CASSVSWDRASTDTQYF
>.|TRBV9|TRBD1|TRBJ2-2
TGTGCCAGCAGCGTAGTAAAAGGGACAGGGGACACCGGGGAGCTGTTTTTT
CASSVVKGTGDTGELFF
>.|TRBV19|.|TRBJ2-2
TGTGCCAGTAGTGGTATTCCAGGGTATTCCAACACCGGGGAGCTGTTTTTT
CASSGIPGYSNTGELFF
>.|TRBV4-1|.|TRBJ1-1
TGCGCCAGCAGCCAAGATAAACGGGGGCGAAGGACTGAAGCTTTCTTT
CASSQDKRGRRTEAFF
>.|TRBV9|TRBD2|TRBJ2-7
TGTGCCAGCAGCCGGCGAGGAGGGACTAGCGCTCCCTACGAGCAGTACTTC
CASSRRGGTSAPYEQYF
>.|TRBV28|TRBD1|TRBJ2-2
TGTGCCAGCAGTCCTTCAGGGGGCCCAAGGGGCGGGGAGCTGTTTTTT
CASSPSGGPRGGELFF
>.|TRBV7-2|.|TRBJ2-5
TGTGCCAGCAGCTTAAACCCGCCAGTTTACCAAGAGACCCAGTACTTC
CASSLNPPVYQETQYF
>.|TRBV6-5|TRBD2|TRBJ2-3
TGTGCCAGCAGTTACGGGACTAGTATCACAGATACGCAGTATTTT
CASSYGTSITDTQYF
>.|TRBV28|TRBD2|TRBJ2-7
TGTGCCAGCAGTGTTCTGCGGGGGGGCGAAGAGCAGTACTTC
CASSVLRGGEEQYF
>.|TRBV29-1|.|TRBJ2-7
TGCAGCGTTGAAGTCCCCCTCTATTACGAGCAGTACTTC
CSVEVPLYYEQYF
>.|TRBV30|.|TRBJ2-1
TGTGCCTGGAGTGCGGTCTTGGGTGAGCAGTTCTTC
CAWSAVLGEQFF
>.|TRBV11-1|.|TRBJ1-2
TGTGCCAGCAGCCGAGACAGGAACTATGGCTACACCTTC
CASSRDRNYGYTF
>.|TRBV27|.|TRBJ2-7
TGTGCCAGCAGTTCCTCGATAGGCGGGGTTCACTACGAGCAGTACTTC
CASSSSIGGVHYEQYF
>.|TRBV4-1|TRBD2|TRBJ2-1
TGCGCCAGCAGCCCCAAGTTAGCGGGATCGACCTACAATGAGCAGTTCTTC
CASSPKLAGSTYNEQFF
>.|TRBV5-4|.|TRBJ1-1
TGTGCCAGCAGCTGGGGAACCACTGAAGCTTTCTTT
CASSWGTTEAFF
>.|TRBV6-5|.|TRBJ1-1
TGTGCCAGCAGACCGGTAGAGAACACTGAAGCTTTCTTT
CASRPVENTEAFF
>.|TRBV14|.|TRBJ1-2
TGTGCCAGCAGCCAAGCGGGCAGCTATGGCTACACCTTC
CASSQAGSYGYTF
>.|TRBV7-8|TRBD2|TRBJ2-1
TGTGCCAGCAGCCGACTAGCGGGAGGACATAGTGAGCAGTTCTTC
CASSRLAGGHSEQFF
>once|TRBV27|TRBD2|TRBJ2-7
TGTGCCAGCAGTCCCCTGGGACTAGCGGGAGGGAACTCCTACGAGCAGTACTTC
CASSPLGLAGGNSYEQYF
>.|TRBV2|TRBD2|TRBJ2-1
TGTGCCAGCAGTTCACGCGGGGGGGCAGATGAGCAGTTCTTC
CASSSRGGADEQFF
>.|TRBV4-2|.|TRBJ1-2
TGTGCCAGCAGTGAATCAGGAGGGTTGGACTATGGCTACACCTTC
CASSESGGLDYGYTF
>.|TRBV27|TRBD1|TRBJ2-7
TGTGCCAGCAGTCTCACCCGGGACAGCGAGCAGTACTTC
CASSLTRDSEQYF
>once|TRBV4-1|TRBD2|TRBJ2-1
TGCGCCAGCAGCCAACTTCCCACGACTAGCGGAAATTACAATGAGCAGTTCTTC
CASSQLPTTSGNYNEQFF
>.|TRBV6-5|.|TRBJ2-2
TGTGCCAGCAGTTACATTGGGGCCACCGCGGCTGGGGAGCTGTTTTTT
CASSYIGATAAGELFF
>.|TRBV6-5|.|TRBJ2-7
TGTGCCAGCAGCTCGGGACCCCTCCCGGAGCAGTACTTC
CASSSGPLPEQYF
>.|TRBV2|.|TRBJ2-1
TGTGCCAGCAGTTTTAGCGAAGGTAATGAGCAGTTCTTC
CASSFSEGNEQFF
>.|TRBV6-1|.|TRBJ2-2
TGTGCCAGCAGTTACGCCGGGGAGCTGTTTTTT
CASSYAGELFF
>.|TRBV7-9|.|TRBJ1-1
TGTGCCAGCAGCTTTCCCACAGGTGAAGCTTTCTTT
CASSFPTGEAFF
>.|TRBV29-1|.|TRBJ2-5
TGCAGCGCCCAGGGGTCGGAGACCCAGTACTTC
CSAQGSETQYF
>few|TRBV30|.|TRBJ1-2
TGTGCCTGGAATTATGAAGGTGGGGTCTATGGCTACACCTTC
CAWNYEGGVYGYTF
>.|TRBV6-5|.|TRBJ1-1
TGTGCCAGCAGCGACACATACATAGCTTTCTTT
CASSDTYIAFF
>.|TRBV6-6|.|TRBJ2-1
TGTGCCAGCACGCCTAGCAGGGGGGTCTACAATGAGCAGTTCTTC
CASTPSRGVYNEQFF
>.|TRBV9|.|TRBJ2-5
TGTGCCAGCAGCTCGGACCGACAAGAGACCCAGTACTTC
CASSSDRQETQYF
>.|TRBV19|.|TRBJ1-5
TGTGCCAGTAGTATGTTCGAGGGGAGTAATCAGCCCCAGCATTTT
CASSMFEGSNQPQHF
>.|TRBV27|TRBD1|TRBJ1-3
TGTGCCAGCCGAGGGGGGACAGTGACTTCTGGAAACACCATATATTTT
CASRGGTVTSGNTIYF
>.|TRBV7-9|TRBD1|TRBJ2-5
TGTGCCAGCAGCCCCCCTGGGACAGGGGGCTCCGAGGCCCAGTACTTC
CASSPPGTGGSEAQYF
>.|TRBV27|TRBD2|TRBJ2-3
TGTGCCAGCGCACTGACTAGCGGAGGCACAGATACGCAGTATTTT
CASALTSGGTDTQYF
>.|TRBV5-8|TRBD2|TRBJ2-1
TGTGCCAGCAGCTTGGATTCTAGCGGGATTTACAATGAGCAGTTCTTC
CASSLDSSGIYNEQFF
>.|TRBV5-1|.|TRBJ2-1
TGCGCCAGCAGCACCAGTCCGTATGAGCAGTTCTTC
CASSTSPYEQFF
>.|TRBV2|.|TRBJ2-7
TGTGCCAGCAGTGATGAGCCACCGGGACGCCAAAGCTACGAGCAGTACTTC
CASSDEPPGRQSYEQYF
>.|TRBV7-9|TRBD1|TRBJ2-7
TGTGCCACCCAGGGGGACTCCTACGAGCAGTACTTC
CATQGDSYEQYF
>.|TRBV6-5|.|TRBJ2-6
TGTGCCAGCAGTTTCGCAGGGTCTGGGGCCAACGTCCTGACTTTC
CASSFAGSGANVLTF
>once|TRBV5-6|TRBD2|TRBJ2-3
TGTGCCAGCAGCTTAGGACTAGCGGGGGGAGTGGATACGCAGTATTTT
CASSLGLAGGVDTQYF
>.|TRBV27|.|TRBJ2-3
TGTGCCAGCAGTTTCCGGAGGACAGATACGCAGTATTTT
CASSFRRTDTQYF
>.|TRBV9|.|TRBJ2-7
TGTGCCAGCAGCGGGGTTACGAGCTCCTACGAGCAGTACTTC
CASSGVTSSYEQYF